These 8 T cell receptor beta chains were sequenced from one sample in a study of beta chain features in type 1 diabetes. Expressed TCRB transcripts were sequenced because the entire RNA isolate underwent reverse transcription. Profiling relied on immunoSEQ multiplex PCR, and the TCRdb table lists in-frame clones only, not all of them. The data show 430,000 or so clones, about an eighth seen once. Input material: naive CD4+ T cells from blood. The source is a woman between 18 and 29 years old in good health.

This clone has only a few counts. The chain joins TRBV10-3 to TRBJ2-5; TRBD2 might be the D (6 bases). Germline V lookup: CDR1 ENHRY, CDR2 SYGVKD. The CDR3 spans 15 residues. The V end was cut by 6 bases, the J end by 3 bases, with 17 bases between. The CDR3 bases are TGTGCCATCAGGGCTAGCTGGACTAACAAAGAGACCCAGTACTTC. Amino acids: CAIRASWTNKETQYF.

The chain employs TRBV14 and TRBJ2-1, with 10 bases fitting TRBD2. CDR3 length: 16 residues. Trimming removed 1 base from V and 8 bases from J; junction bases left unmatched: 8. CDR1 and CDR2 (germline): SGHDN, FVKESK. The CDR3 region has the DNA TGTGCCAGCAGCCAAGCATTCCTAGCGGGAGTCCATGAGCAGTTCTTC. This translates into CASSQAFLAGVHEQFF.

The chain combines TRBV21-1 with TRBJ2-7; the table assigns TRBD1, which was not confirmed against the DNA. TRBV21-1 is deemed a pseudogene. The CDR3 is 15 residues long. In DNA, the CDR3 is TGTGCCAGCAGCAAAGCGCGGGACAGGGGATTCGAGCAGTACGTC. Its protein is CASSKARDRGFEQYV.

The V call is TRBV28, the J call TRBJ2-7; 7 bases align to TRBD2. The CDR3 is made up of 15 amino acids. The germline V gene encodes CDR1 MDHEN and CDR2 SYDVKM. V was clipped by 7 bases and J by 6 bases; unmatched bases: 15. The CDR3, as DNA: TGTGCCAGCAACACACCCGCGGGCGGGAGATCCGAGCAGTACTTC. Translated, it gives CASNTPAGGRSEQYF.

The chain employs TRBV11-2 and TRBJ2-1, with TRBD2 matching over 12 bases. Trimming at V came to 5 bases and at J to 0 bases, leaving 11 bases not matched to a gene. From germline, CDR1 is SGHAT and CDR2 FQNNGV. The CDR3 consists of 19 residues. CDR3 sequence reads: CASSLPRTSGKSSYNEQFF. The CDR3 DNA follows: TGTGCCAGCAGCCTACCTCGGACTAGCGGGAAGAGCTCCTACAATGAGCAGTTCTTC.

This chain connects TRBV7-3 to TRBJ2-1; TRBD1 aligns across 8 bases. Trimming at V came to 4 bases and at J to 6 bases, leaving 5 bases not matched to a gene. The germline V gene has CDR1 SGHTA and CDR2 FQGTGA. The CDR3 consists of 14 residues. CDR3 DNA sequence: TGTGCCAGCAGCTACCGGACAGGGTCCAATGAGCAGTTCTTC. The encoded protein is CASSYRTGSNEQFF.

On this clone: One end of the junction does not line up with germline, which may come from a read error. The V and J genes are TRBV30 and TRBJ1-4; 7 nucleotides agree with TRBD1. Germline CDR1 and CDR2: GTSNPN and SVGIG (reference sequence). The CDR3 length is 16 residues. CDR3 DNA: TGTGCCTTGAGTTCGGGGGACAGTGCAACTAATGAAAAACTGTTTTTT. Translation: CALSSGDSATNEKLFF.

This clone has only a few counts. This chain links TRBV4-3 with TRBJ1-3; unclear D gene. Per germline, CDR1 LGHNA and CDR2 YSLEER. The V gene lost 4 bases and the J gene lost 1 base, with 17 bases spanning the gap. The CDR3 extends over 17 amino acids. The CDR3 DNA reads as TGCGCCAGCAGCCGCCTTGTGGAAGCCGCGTCTGGAAACACCATATATTTT. Its translation is CASSRLVEAASGNTIYF.